The rows below give T cell receptor beta chains drawn from one sample of a study of blood T cell repertoires in COVID-19. Assay used: immunoSEQ multiplex PCR; TCRdb lists only in-frame clones, some missing. The sample records 200,000 to 250,000 clones, around 87% being singletons. What was sequenced was peripheral blood. These receptor sequences come from a woman aged 45-60 years with COVID-19, enrolled during active disease. Both conserved end residues are part of each CDR3. D genes are given only for firm matches. The size of a clone is reported for some rows only, either as once, few or many, or as a class for expanded clones.

clone_size j_call v_call cdr3_length d_call cdr3_aa cdr3_nt
. TRBJ2-3 TRBV6-5 13 . CASSQGGTDTQYF TGTGCCAGCTCCCAAGGGGGTACAGATACGCAGTATTTT
. TRBJ1-2 TRBV24-1 13 . CATSGGITHGYTF TGTGCCACCAGTGGCGGCATAACCCATGGCTACACCTTC
. TRBJ2-3 TRBV4-1 17 TRBD2 CASSQDGAGGPTDTQYF TGCGCCAGCAGCCAAGATGGGGCGGGGGGGCCCACAGATACGCAGTATTTT
. TRBJ1-2 TRBV10-3 13 . CAISEGGAHGYTF TGTGCCATCAGTGAAGGGGGGGCCCATGGCTACACCTTC
once TRBJ2-1 TRBV4-3 14 . CASSPASSVDEQFF TGCGCCAGCAGCCCCGCCTCCTCGGTTGATGAGCAGTTCTTC
. TRBJ1-1 TRBV6-6 13 . CASSSDRNTEAFF TGTGCCAGCAGTTCAGACAGGAACACTGAAGCTTTCTTT
once TRBJ2-1 TRBV5-1 15 . CASTRQVESYNEQFF TGCGCCAGTACCAGACAGGTCGAGTCCTACAATGAGCAGTTCTTC
once TRBJ2-2 TRBV6-6 15 TRBD2 CASRPAGGGTGELFF TGTGCCAGCAGACCAGCGGGAGGGGGCACCGGGGAGCTGTTTTTT
. TRBJ1-5 TRBV5-6 16 . CASSFRFNTGHQPQHF TGTGCCAGCAGCTTCCGATTCAACACAGGGCATCAGCCCCAGCATTTT
. TRBJ1-5 TRBV19 16 TRBD1 CASSYQQGAVRQPQHF TGTGCCAGTAGTTATCAACAGGGGGCAGTTCGTCAGCCCCAGCATTTT